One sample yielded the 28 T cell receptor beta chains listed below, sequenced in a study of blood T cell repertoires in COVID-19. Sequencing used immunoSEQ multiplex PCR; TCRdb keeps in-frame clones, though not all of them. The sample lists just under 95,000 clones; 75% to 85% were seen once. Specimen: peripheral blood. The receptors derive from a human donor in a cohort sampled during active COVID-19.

The CDR3 DNA reads as TGTGCCAGCAGCTTGCTCCCCGGGCTAGCTGCTACCGGGGAGCTGTTTTTT. It specifies CASSLLPGLAATGELFF. The chain has TRBV5-5 and TRBJ2-2, with TRBD2 as a possible D gene (5 bases). Germline-derived CDR1 and CDR2 are SGHKS and YYEKEE (reference sequence). The CDR3 length is 17 residues. Trimming pared 1 base from V and 5 bases from J, leaving 18 bases between. The full variable domain, rest sourced from reference TRBV5-5 and TRBJ2-2, is DAGVTQSPTHLIKTRGQQVTLRCSPISGHKSVSWYQQVLGQGPQFIFQYYEKEERGRGNFPDRFSARQFPNYSSELNVNALLLGDSALYLCASSLLPGLAATGELFFGEGSRLTVL.

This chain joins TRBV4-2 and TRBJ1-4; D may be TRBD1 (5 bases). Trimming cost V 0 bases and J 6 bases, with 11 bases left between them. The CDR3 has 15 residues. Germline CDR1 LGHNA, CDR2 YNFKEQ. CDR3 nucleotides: TGTGCCAGCAGCCAAGATTCAGGGTGGGATGAAAAACTGTTTTTT. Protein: CASSQDSGWDEKLFF.

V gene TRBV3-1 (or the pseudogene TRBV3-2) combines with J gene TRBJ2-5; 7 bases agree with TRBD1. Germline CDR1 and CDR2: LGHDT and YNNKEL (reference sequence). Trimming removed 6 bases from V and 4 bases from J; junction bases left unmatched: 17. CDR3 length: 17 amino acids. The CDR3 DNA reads TGTGCCAGCAGAGATAGGGACAGAAGCATTCCGGGAGAGACCCAGTACTTC. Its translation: CASRDRDRSIPGETQYF.

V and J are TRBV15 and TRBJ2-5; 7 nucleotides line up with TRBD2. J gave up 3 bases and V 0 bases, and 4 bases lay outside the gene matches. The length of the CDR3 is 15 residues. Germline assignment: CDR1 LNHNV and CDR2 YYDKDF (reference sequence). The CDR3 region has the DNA TGTGCCACCAGCAGAGATGGGGGGGAGGAAGAGACCCAGTACTTC. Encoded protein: CATSRDGGEEETQYF.

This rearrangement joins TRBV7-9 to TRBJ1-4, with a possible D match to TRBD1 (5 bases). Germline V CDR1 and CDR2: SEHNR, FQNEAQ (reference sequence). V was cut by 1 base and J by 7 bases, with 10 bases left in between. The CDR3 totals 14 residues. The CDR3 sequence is CASSLGQGGEKLFF. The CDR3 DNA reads TGTGCCAGCAGCTTAGGGCAGGGTGGTGAAAAACTGTTTTTT.

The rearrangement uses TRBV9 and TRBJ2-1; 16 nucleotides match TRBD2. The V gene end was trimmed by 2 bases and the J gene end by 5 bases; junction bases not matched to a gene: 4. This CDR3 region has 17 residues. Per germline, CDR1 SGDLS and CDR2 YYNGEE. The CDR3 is CASSVGTSGRAHNEQFF. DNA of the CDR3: TGTGCCAGCAGCGTCGGGACTAGCGGGAGGGCCCACAATGAGCAGTTCTTC.

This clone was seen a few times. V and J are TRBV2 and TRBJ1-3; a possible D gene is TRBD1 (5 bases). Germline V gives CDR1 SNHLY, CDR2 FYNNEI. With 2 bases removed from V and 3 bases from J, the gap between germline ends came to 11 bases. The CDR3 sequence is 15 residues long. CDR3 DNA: TGTGCCAGCAGTGAACAGGGCGCAGGTGGAAACACCATATATTTT. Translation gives CASSEQGAGGNTIYF.

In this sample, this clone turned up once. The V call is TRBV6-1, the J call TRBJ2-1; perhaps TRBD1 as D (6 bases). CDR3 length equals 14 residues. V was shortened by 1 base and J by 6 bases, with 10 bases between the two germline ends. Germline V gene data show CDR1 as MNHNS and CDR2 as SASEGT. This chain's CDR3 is CASSEVQGVNEQFF. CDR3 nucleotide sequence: TGTGCCAGCAGTGAAGTACAGGGAGTCAATGAGCAGTTCTTC.

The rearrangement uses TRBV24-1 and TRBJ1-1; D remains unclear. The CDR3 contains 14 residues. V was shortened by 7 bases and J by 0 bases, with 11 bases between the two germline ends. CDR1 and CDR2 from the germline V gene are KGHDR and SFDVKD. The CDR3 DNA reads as TGTGCCACCAGACCTACGGAGTTGAACACTGAAGCTTTCTTT. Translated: CATRPTELNTEAFF.

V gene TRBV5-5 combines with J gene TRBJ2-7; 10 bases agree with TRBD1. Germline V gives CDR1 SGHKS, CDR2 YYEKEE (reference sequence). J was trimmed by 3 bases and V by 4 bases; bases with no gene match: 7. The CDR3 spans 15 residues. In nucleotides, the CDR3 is TGTGCCAGCAGCGGGGCTGGGACAGGGGACTACGAGCAGTACTTC. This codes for CASSGAGTGDYEQYF.

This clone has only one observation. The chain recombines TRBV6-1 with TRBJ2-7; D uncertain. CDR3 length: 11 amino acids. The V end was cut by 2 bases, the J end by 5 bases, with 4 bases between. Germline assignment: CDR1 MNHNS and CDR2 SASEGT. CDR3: CASSEYNEQYF. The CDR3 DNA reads TGTGCCAGCAGTGAATATAACGAGCAGTACTTC.

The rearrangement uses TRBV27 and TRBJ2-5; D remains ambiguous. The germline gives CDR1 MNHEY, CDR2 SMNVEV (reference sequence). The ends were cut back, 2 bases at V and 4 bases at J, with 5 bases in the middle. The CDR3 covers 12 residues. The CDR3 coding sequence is TGTGCCAGCAGTTTACTAGGAGAGACCCAGTACTTC. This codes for CASSLLGETQYF.

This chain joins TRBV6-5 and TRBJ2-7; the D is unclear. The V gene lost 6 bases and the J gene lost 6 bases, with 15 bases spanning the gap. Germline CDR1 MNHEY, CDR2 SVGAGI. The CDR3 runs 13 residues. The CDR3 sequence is CASSPRTSAEQYF. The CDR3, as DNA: TGTGCCAGCAGCCCCAGAACGTCTGCCGAGCAGTACTTC.

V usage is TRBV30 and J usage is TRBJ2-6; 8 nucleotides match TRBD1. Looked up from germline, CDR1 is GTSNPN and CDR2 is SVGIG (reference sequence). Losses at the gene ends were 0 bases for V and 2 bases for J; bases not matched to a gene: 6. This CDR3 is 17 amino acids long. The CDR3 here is CAWSVPQDRAGANVLTF. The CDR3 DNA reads TGTGCCTGGAGTGTACCCCAGGACAGGGCTGGGGCCAACGTCCTGACTTTC.

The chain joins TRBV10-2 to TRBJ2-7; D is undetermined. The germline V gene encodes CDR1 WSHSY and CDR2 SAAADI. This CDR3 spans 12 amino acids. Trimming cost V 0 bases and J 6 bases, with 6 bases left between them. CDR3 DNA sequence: TGCGCCAGCAGTGAGTCTAGGAGCGAGCAGTACTTC. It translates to CASSESRSEQYF.

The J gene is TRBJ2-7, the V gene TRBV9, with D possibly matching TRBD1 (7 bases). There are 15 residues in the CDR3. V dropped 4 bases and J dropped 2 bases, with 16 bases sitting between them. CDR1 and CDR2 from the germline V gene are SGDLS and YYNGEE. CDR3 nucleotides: TGTGCCAGCAGCCAGGGGGGCGACAGGACCTACGAGCAGTACTTC. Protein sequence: CASSQGGDRTYEQYF.

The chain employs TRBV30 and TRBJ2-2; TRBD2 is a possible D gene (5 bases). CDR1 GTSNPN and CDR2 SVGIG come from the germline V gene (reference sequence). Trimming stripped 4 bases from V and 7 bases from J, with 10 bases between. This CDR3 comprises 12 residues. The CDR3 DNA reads TGTGCCTGGACCTCGGGGATCGGGGAGCTGTTTTTT. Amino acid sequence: CAWTSGIGELFF.

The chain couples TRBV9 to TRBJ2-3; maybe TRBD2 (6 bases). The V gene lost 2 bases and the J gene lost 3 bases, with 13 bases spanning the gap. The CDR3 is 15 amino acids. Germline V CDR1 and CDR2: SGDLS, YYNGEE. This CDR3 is CASSVGAGTTDTQYF. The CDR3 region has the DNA TGTGCCAGCAGCGTCGGTGCGGGGACTACAGATACGCAGTATTTT.

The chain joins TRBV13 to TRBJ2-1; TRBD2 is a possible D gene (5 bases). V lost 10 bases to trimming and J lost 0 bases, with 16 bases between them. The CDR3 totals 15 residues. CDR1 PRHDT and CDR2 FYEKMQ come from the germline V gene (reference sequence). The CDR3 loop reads CATQIGISSYNEQFF. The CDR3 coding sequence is TGTGCCACCCAGATCGGGATTTCCTCCTACAATGAGCAGTTCTTC.

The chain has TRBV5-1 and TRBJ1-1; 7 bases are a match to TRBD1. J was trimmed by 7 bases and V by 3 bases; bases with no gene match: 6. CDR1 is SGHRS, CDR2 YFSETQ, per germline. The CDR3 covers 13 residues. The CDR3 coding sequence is TGCGCCAGCAGCTCGGGACAGCCCTATGAAGCTTTCTTT. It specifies CASSSGQPYEAFF.

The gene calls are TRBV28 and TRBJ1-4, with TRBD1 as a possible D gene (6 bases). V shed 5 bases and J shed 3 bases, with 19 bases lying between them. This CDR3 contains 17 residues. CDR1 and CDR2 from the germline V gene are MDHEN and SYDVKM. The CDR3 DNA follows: TGTGCCAGCAGTACCATCGGACAGTGGGCAGCTAATGAAAAACTGTTTTTT. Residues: CASSTIGQWAANEKLFF.

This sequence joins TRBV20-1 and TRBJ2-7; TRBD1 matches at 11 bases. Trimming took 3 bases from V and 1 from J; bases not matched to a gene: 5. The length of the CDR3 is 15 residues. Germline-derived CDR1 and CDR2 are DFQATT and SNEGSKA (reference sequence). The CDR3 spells CSASTGTGGSYEQYF. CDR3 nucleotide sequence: TGCAGTGCTAGTACCGGGACAGGGGGTTCCTACGAGCAGTACTTC.

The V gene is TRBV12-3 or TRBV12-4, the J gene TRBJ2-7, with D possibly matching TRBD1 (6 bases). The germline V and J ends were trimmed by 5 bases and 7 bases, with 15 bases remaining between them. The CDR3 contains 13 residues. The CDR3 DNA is TGTGCCAGCAGTCCCTTTAGAGGGGGAGAGCAGTACTTC. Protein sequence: CASSPFRGGEQYF.

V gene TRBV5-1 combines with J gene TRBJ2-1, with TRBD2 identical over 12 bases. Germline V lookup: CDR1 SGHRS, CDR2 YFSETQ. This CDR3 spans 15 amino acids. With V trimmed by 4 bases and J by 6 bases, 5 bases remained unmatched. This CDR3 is CASSILAGGPNEQFF. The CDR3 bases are TGCGCCAGCAGCATCCTAGCGGGAGGGCCCAATGAGCAGTTCTTC. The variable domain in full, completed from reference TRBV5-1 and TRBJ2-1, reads KAGVTQTPRYLIKTRGQQVTLSCSPISGHRSVSWYQQTPGQGLQFLFEYFSETQRNKGNFPGRFSGRQFSNSRSEMNVSTLELGDSALYLCASSILAGGPNEQFFGPGTRLTVL.

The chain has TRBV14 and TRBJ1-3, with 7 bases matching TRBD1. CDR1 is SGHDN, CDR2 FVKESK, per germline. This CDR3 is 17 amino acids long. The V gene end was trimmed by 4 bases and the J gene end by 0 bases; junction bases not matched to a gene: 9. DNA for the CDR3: TGTGCCAGCAGCCCCTGGACAGGATATGCCTCTGGAAACACCATATATTTT. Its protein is CASSPWTGYASGNTIYF.

CDR3 in DNA: TGTGCCAGCAGTTTTAGGCCAGCGGGAGTAAGGCCCTACGAGCAGTACTTC. Its translation: CASSFRPAGVRPYEQYF. This chain uses TRBV28 with TRBJ2-7, with TRBD2 matching 8 bases. This CDR3 region has 17 residues. The V segment lost 3 bases and the J segment 2 bases; nucleotides outside the gene matches: 12. Germline loops: CDR1 MDHEN, CDR2 SYDVKM. Full variable domain (remainder filled in from reference TRBV28 and TRBJ2-7): DVKVTQSSRYLVKRTGEKVFLECVQDMDHENMFWYRQDPGLGLRLIYFSYDVKMKEKGDIPEGYSVSREKKERFSLILESASTNQTSMYLCASSFRPAGVRPYEQYFGPGTRLTVT.

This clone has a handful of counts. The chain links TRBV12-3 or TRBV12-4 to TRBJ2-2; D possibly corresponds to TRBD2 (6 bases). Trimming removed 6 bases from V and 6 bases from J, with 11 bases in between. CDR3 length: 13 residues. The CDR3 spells CASRVGGPGELFF. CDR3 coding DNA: TGTGCCAGCAGGGTGGGAGGTCCCGGGGAGCTGTTTTTT.

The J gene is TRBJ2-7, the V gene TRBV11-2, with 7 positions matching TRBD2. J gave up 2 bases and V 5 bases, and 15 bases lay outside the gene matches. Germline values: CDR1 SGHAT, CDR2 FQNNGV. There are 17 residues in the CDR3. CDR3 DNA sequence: TGTGCCAGCAGCGCATACGGAGGGGCGGGAGTACCCTACGAGCAGTACTTC. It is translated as CASSAYGGAGVPYEQYF.